This T cell receptor beta chain comes out of a study of blood T cells in healthy people across ages. Findings and caveats of the study: Estimates drawn from one million T cells were deemed to understate diversity. It was not known whether donors were CMV positive (a possible confounder of expanded clonotype changes).

Each sample provided at least 6 micrograms of extracted total RNA. The length of the CDR3 is 15 residues. Germline CDR1 and CDR2: SGDLS and YYNGEE. The V and J ends lost 2 bases and 4 bases, in that order; junction bases with no gene match: 6. A sample-barcoded 5' primer and a J-beta primer mix were used in a second PCR of about 7 to 12 cycles. Every molecule of cDNA carried a tag from a template-switch adaptor with 12 random nucleotides. TCRdb used MiXCR to reprocess the 5' RACE reads, holding one entry per CDR3 protein. Of 650,000 to 800,000 distinct CDR3 sequences detected, roughly 44% appear once; the ten largest clones hold around 21%. In the case of this clonotype: Its specificity is unknown.

Sequenced sample: blood. This clonotype was sampled from a man aged 60 to 69 in good health. The gene calls are TRBV9 and TRBJ2-3; 8 bases match TRBD2. The CDR3 DNA sequence: TGTGCCAGCAGCGTCACGGGGGGGCCCCCAGATACGCAGTATTTT. Translation: CASSVTGGPPDTQYF.